These T cell receptor beta chains were read from a single sample in a study of naive and memory T cell subsets. TCRdb independently ran MiXCR on the 5' RACE reads; one entry per CDR3 protein. The sample has more than 25,000 distinct CDR3 sequences, around 25% seen once. Source of these receptors: a female donor in good health. The CDR3 runs from the conserved cysteine through the conserved F or W. The order of the fields is D gene, J gene, clone size, V gene, CDR3 protein, CDR3 DNA. D genes are given only for firm matches. The size field is filled for only some rows; it gives once, few, many or a size class.

TRBD1,TRBJ1-5,medium-sized,TRBV19,CASRTGGWSQPQHF,TGTGCCAGCAGGACAGGGGGCTGGAGTCAGCCCCAGCATTTT
TRBD1,TRBJ2-7,NA,TRBV29-1,CSVVRTGSYEQYF,TGCAGCGTTGTCAGGACAGGGAGCTACGAGCAGTACTTC
TRBD1,TRBJ2-7,many,TRBV7-9,CASSLPGTGRGEQYF,TGTGCCAGCAGCTTACCCGGGACAGGTCGTGGAGAGCAGTACTTC
NA,TRBJ2-6,many,TRBV29-1,CSAGANVLTF,TGCTCAGCTGGGGCCAACGTCCTGACTTTC
NA,TRBJ1-1,many,TRBV29-1,CTILGAGTEAFF,TGCACCATCCTAGGGGCGGGGACTGAAGCTTTCTTT
NA,TRBJ1-1,NA,TRBV29-1,CSVEATGNTEAFF,TGCAGCGTTGAGGCCACGGGGAACACTGAAGCTTTCTTT
TRBD1,TRBJ1-1,medium-sized,TRBV12-3/TRBV12-4,CASSKRQGSNTEAFF,TGTGCCAGCAGTAAACGACAGGGATCGAACACTGAAGCTTTCTTT
TRBD2,TRBJ2-1,few,TRBV4-3,CASSQDRSSGPTREQFF,TGCGCCAGCAGCCAAGATCGGTCTAGCGGGCCGACGAGAGAGCAGTTCTTC
TRBD1,TRBJ1-2,many,TRBV7-9,CASSSTGPYGYTF,TGTGCCAGCAGCTCGACAGGGCCCTATGGCTACACCTTC
NA,TRBJ1-1,many,TRBV7-2,CASSLRVTTEAFF,TGTGCCAGCAGCTTAAGGGTTACCACTGAAGCTTTCTTT
NA,TRBJ1-6,NA,TRBV13,CASSLWPGGDDNSPLHF,TGTGCCAGCAGCTTATGGCCAGGAGGGGATGATAATTCACCCCTCCACTTT
NA,TRBJ2-2,many,TRBV20-1,CSALFSGNTGELFF,TGCAGTGCTCTCTTTAGCGGGAACACCGGGGAGCTGTTTTTT
NA,TRBJ2-1,medium-sized,TRBV11-2,CASSLDKGPHEQFF,TGTGCCAGCAGCTTAGATAAGGGGCCACATGAGCAGTTCTTC
NA,TRBJ2-1,NA,TRBV7-9,CASSLTYNEQFF,TGTGCCAGCAGCCTTACCTACAATGAGCAGTTCTTC
NA,TRBJ1-6,few,TRBV20-1,CSARVGGRIYSPLHF,TGCAGTGCTAGAGTCGGGGGGCGAATCTATTCACCCCTCCACTTT
TRBD2,TRBJ2-3,NA,TRBV29-1,CSVVPLASGDADTQYF,TGCAGCGTTGTCCCCCTGGCTAGCGGGGACGCAGATACGCAGTATTTT
NA,TRBJ2-3,few,TRBV29-1,CSPPGTFEGDTQYF,TGCAGCCCCCCCGGAACGTTCGAGGGGGATACGCAGTATTTT
NA,TRBJ2-5,NA,TRBV6-2/TRBV6-3,CASSPSARTQYF,TGTGCCAGCAGCCCCTCTGCCCGGACCCAGTACTTC
TRBD2,TRBJ2-1,NA,TRBV20-1,CSARGRTLAGAYNEQFF,TGCAGTGCTAGGGGCCGGACGCTAGCGGGAGCTTACAATGAGCAGTTCTTC
NA,TRBJ2-3,few,TRBV20-1,CSANRGLTDTQYF,TGCAGTGCTAATAGGGGCTTGACGGATACGCAGTATTTT
NA,TRBJ2-7,NA,TRBV6-5,CASSYDRTYEQYF,TGTGCCAGCAGTTATGACAGGACCTACGAGCAGTACTTC
NA,TRBJ1-2,few,TRBV20-1,CSAGRPTLGGGYTF,TGCAGTGCTGGACGACCAACCCTTGGGGGTGGCTACACCTTC
NA,TRBJ2-2,NA,TRBV20-1,CSARIAAGELFF,TGCAGTGCTAGAATAGCGGCCGGGGAGCTGTTTTTT
NA,TRBJ2-7,NA,TRBV6-2/TRBV6-3,CASSYSRYEQYF,TGTGCCAGCAGTTACTCCCGGTACGAGCAGTACTTC
NA,TRBJ1-5,NA,TRBV12-3/TRBV12-4,CASSSESNQPQHF,TGTGCCAGCAGTTCTGAGAGCAATCAGCCCCAGCATTTT
NA,TRBJ1-1,medium-sized,TRBV20-1,CSATRTRTTEAFF,TGCAGTGCTACCCGGACCCGGACCACTGAAGCTTTCTTT
NA,TRBJ2-2,medium-sized,TRBV5-1,CASSLGGANTGELFF,TGCGCCAGCAGCTTGGGTGGTGCGAACACCGGGGAGCTGTTTTTT
TRBD1,TRBJ2-3,NA,TRBV28,CASRLAGTGPDTQYF,TGTGCCAGCAGACTCGCCGGGACAGGCCCAGATACGCAGTATTTT
NA,TRBJ2-1,many,TRBV6-5,CASSYNPQGRHEQFF,TGTGCCAGCAGTTACAACCCCCAGGGGAGGCATGAGCAGTTCTTC
TRBD1,TRBJ2-1,NA,TRBV18,CASSRGTGGYNEQFF,TGTGCCAGCTCCCGAGGGACAGGAGGTTACAATGAGCAGTTCTTC
NA,TRBJ2-5,NA,TRBV10-3,CAISESLGDAETQYF,TGTGCCATCAGTGAGTCCTTGGGGGACGCGGAGACCCAGTACTTC
NA,TRBJ2-1,many,TRBV10-2,CASSDDAAYNEQFF,TGCGCCAGCAGTGACGACGCAGCTTACAATGAGCAGTTCTTC
NA,TRBJ2-1,NA,TRBV29-1,CSFPRGSGEQFF,TGCAGCTTCCCGAGGGGATCCGGTGAGCAGTTCTTC
TRBD2,TRBJ2-5,medium-sized,TRBV6-2/TRBV6-3,CASRPALAGLQETQYF,TGTGCCAGCAGGCCAGCACTAGCGGGGTTACAAGAGACCCAGTACTTC
NA,TRBJ1-2,NA,TRBV12-3/TRBV12-4,CASSFPNAGGYTF,TGTGCCAGCAGTTTCCCAAACGCCGGAGGCTACACCTTC
NA,TRBJ2-5,many,TRBV20-1,CSARDIRSFGETQYF,TGCAGTGCTAGAGATATTAGGTCATTTGGGGAGACCCAGTACTTC
NA,TRBJ2-3,medium-sized,TRBV29-1,CSHGTDTQYF,TGCAGCCATGGAACAGATACGCAGTATTTT
NA,TRBJ2-1,NA,TRBV15,CATSRGGSGEQFF,TGTGCCACCAGCAGAGGGGGGAGCGGTGAGCAGTTCTTC
NA,TRBJ2-1,many,TRBV29-1,CSVDHISGTSSYNEQFF,TGCAGCGTTGACCATATATCAGGGACATCCTCCTACAATGAGCAGTTCTTC
NA,TRBJ2-7,NA,TRBV7-3,CASSLGGGGDEQYF,TGTGCCAGCAGCTTGGGGGGAGGAGGAGACGAGCAGTACTTC
NA,TRBJ1-2,medium-sized,TRBV5-5,CASSFLDRYGYTF,TGTGCCAGCAGCTTCTTAGACAGATATGGCTACACCTTC
NA,TRBJ1-1,NA,TRBV29-1,CVVKGHLNTEAFF,TGCGTGGTAAAAGGACACTTGAACACTGAAGCTTTCTTT
NA,TRBJ1-4,NA,TRBV29-1,CSVREFEKLFF,TGCAGCGTTCGGGAGTTTGAAAAACTGTTTTTT
TRBD2,TRBJ2-1,medium-sized,TRBV7-2,CASSPRGGRSYNEQFF,TGTGCCAGCAGCCCAAGGGGCGGGAGGTCTTACAATGAGCAGTTCTTC
NA,TRBJ1-1,few,TRBV29-1,CSVDRNMNTEAFF,TGCAGCGTCGACAGAAACATGAACACTGAAGCTTTCTTT
NA,TRBJ2-7,NA,TRBV10-3,CAISEEVSYEQYF,TGTGCCATCAGTGAGGAGGTGTCCTACGAGCAGTACTTC
TRBD2,TRBJ2-1,medium-sized,TRBV28,CASSFLAGTYNEQFF,TGTGCCAGCAGTTTCCTAGCGGGGACCTACAATGAGCAGTTCTTC
NA,TRBJ1-2,many,TRBV29-1,CSVEEEGRADYGYTF,TGCAGCGTTGAAGAGGAAGGGAGGGCCGACTATGGCTACACCTTC